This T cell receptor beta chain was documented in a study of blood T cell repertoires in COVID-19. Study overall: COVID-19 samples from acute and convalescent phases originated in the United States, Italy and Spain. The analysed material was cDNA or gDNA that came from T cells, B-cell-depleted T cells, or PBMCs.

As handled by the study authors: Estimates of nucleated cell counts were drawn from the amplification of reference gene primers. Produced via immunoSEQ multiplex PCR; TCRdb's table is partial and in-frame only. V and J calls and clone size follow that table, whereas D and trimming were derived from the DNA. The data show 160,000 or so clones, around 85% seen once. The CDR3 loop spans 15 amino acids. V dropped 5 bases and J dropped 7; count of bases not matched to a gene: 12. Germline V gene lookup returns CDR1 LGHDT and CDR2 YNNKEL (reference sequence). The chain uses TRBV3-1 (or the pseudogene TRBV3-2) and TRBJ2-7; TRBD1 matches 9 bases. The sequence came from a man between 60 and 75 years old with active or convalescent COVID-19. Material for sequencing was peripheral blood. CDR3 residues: CASSTPGQGMREQYF. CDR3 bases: TGTGCCAGCAGCACACCGGGACAGGGTATGAGGGAGCAGTACTTC.